These 17 T cell receptor beta chains were sequenced from one sample in a study of CD8+ T cells in alopecia areata. cDNA prepared by RNA extraction and subsequent reverse transcription served as the template for sequencing. TCRdb keeps only in-frame clones here, not all; method: immunoSEQ multiplex PCR. Of approximately 98,000 clones in the sample, approximately 61% are singletons; the top ten hold 20% to 30%. The sample was NKG2D-low CD8+ T cells sorted from blood. Every receptor here comes from a human donor with alopecia areata.

The sample holds a few counts of this clone. V and J are TRBV7-8 and TRBJ2-5, with 9 bases fitting TRBD1. This CDR3 is built from 14 residues. Trimming took 4 bases from V and 2 from J; bases not matched to a gene: 2. CDR1 is SGHVS and CDR2 is FQNEAQ in the germline V gene. CDR3 loop: CASSSGQGQETQYF. Here the CDR3 DNA reads TGTGCCAGCAGCTCCGGACAGGGGCAAGAGACCCAGTACTTC.

V usage is TRBV28 and J usage is TRBJ2-1; D is unresolved. Germline V gene lookup returns CDR1 MDHEN and CDR2 SYDVKM. Trimming removed 3 bases from V and 13 bases from J, with 10 bases in between. The CDR3 is 11 amino acids. DNA of the CDR3: TGTGCCAGCAGTTTCTCGTGGGAACAGTTCTTC. Residues: CASSFSWEQFF. Together with reference TRBV28 and TRBJ2-1, the CDR3 gives the full variable domain: DVKVTQSSRYLVKRTGEKVFLECVQDMDHENMFWYRQDPGLGLRLIYFSYDVKMKEKGDIPEGYSVSREKKERFSLILESASTNQTSMYLCASSFSWEQFFGPGTRLTVL.

The V call is TRBV29-1, the J call TRBJ1-2, with D possibly being TRBD1 (6 bases). Germline CDR1 reads SQVTM; CDR2 reads ANQGSEA. This CDR3 has 12 residues. Trimming shortened V by 4 bases and J by 5 bases, and 11 bases separated the two germline ends. The chain's CDR3 is CSVARGTYGYTF. The CDR3 bases are TGCAGCGTTGCCAGGGGAACATATGGCTACACCTTC.

V and J are TRBV19 and TRBJ1-4; D gene unclear. V lost 3 bases and J lost 8, with 10 bases in between. Germline V gene sequence: CDR1 LNHDA, CDR2 SQIVND (reference sequence). The CDR3 is made up of 13 amino acids. Here the CDR3 DNA reads TGTGCCAGTAGTATGGTGGCGAAAGAAAAACTGTTTTTT. It yields the protein CASSMVAKEKLFF.

There are a few counts of this clone. This chain uses TRBV5-1 with TRBJ2-7; 8 nucleotides match TRBD1. Germline lookup yields CDR1 SGHRS and CDR2 YFSETQ. The ends lost 4 bases at V and 6 bases at J; junction bases unmatched: 9. CDR3 length: 14 amino acids. As DNA, the CDR3 is TGCGCCAGCAGCAACTGGGACAGGTTTATCGAGCAGTACTTC. Translating it yields CASSNWDRFIEQYF.

This clone was detected only a few times. The J gene is TRBJ2-1, the V gene TRBV19; TRBD2 matches 10 bases. CDR3 length equals 13 residues. Trimming cost V 3 bases and J 9 bases; bases outside gene matches: 2. Germline loops: CDR1 LNHDA, CDR2 SQIVND (reference sequence). CDR3 bases: TGTGCCAGTAGTATTGTAGCGGGAGGTGAGCAGTTCTTC. This gives the protein CASSIVAGGEQFF. Variable domain in full (rest from reference TRBV19 and TRBJ2-1): DGGITQSPKYLFRKEGQNVTLSCEQNLNHDAMYWYRQDPGQGLRLIYYSQIVNDFQKGDIAEGYSVSREKKESFPLTVTSAQKNPTAFYLCASSIVAGGEQFFGPGTRLTVL.

In its sample, this clone was seen a few times. V gene TRBV28 combines with J gene TRBJ1-2, with D hard to call. Trimming cost V 1 base and J 7 bases, with 10 bases left between them. The CDR3 is 13 amino acids. Per germline, CDR1 MDHEN and CDR2 SYDVKM. The CDR3 loop reads CASSLSTAGGYTF. In nucleotides, the CDR3 is TGTGCCAGCAGTTTATCGACCGCCGGTGGCTACACCTTC.

This sequence joins TRBV5-1 and TRBJ2-7; D is unclear. Germline-derived CDR1 and CDR2 are SGHRS and YFSETQ. V lost 6 bases and J lost 0, with 10 bases in between. The CDR3 length is 13 residues. CDR3 loop: CASTPEYSYEQYF. CDR3 nucleotide sequence: TGCGCCAGCACGCCTGAATACTCCTACGAGCAGTACTTC. The full variable domain, its missing parts supplied by reference TRBV5-1 and TRBJ2-7, is KAGVTQTPRYLIKTRGQQVTLSCSPISGHRSVSWYQQTPGQGLQFLFEYFSETQRNKGNFPGRFSGRQFSNSRSEMNVSTLELGDSALYLCASTPEYSYEQYFGPGTRLTVT.

The chain has TRBV6-1 and TRBJ1-2; no definite D call. The germline gives CDR1 MNHNS, CDR2 SASEGT. The V end was cut by 5 bases, the J end by 2 bases, with 15 bases between. The CDR3 runs to 15 residues. CDR3 loop: CASSPTESLNYGYTF. Here the CDR3 DNA reads TGTGCCAGCAGTCCGACTGAGAGTTTAAACTATGGCTACACCTTC.

This sequence joins TRBV27 and TRBJ2-7, with D maybe TRBD2 (6 bases). V was shortened by 7 bases and J by 7 bases, with 11 bases between the two germline ends. CDR3 length: 11 amino acids. The germline V gene has CDR1 MNHEY and CDR2 SMNVEV (reference sequence). The CDR3 spells CASKRAGEQYF. The CDR3 bases are TGTGCCAGCAAGCGGGCGGGGGAGCAGTACTTC.

V gene TRBV27 combines with J gene TRBJ2-1, with a possible D match to TRBD2 (6 bases). CDR1 and CDR2 from the germline V gene are MNHEY and SMNVEV (reference sequence). V was shortened by 5 bases and J by 4 bases, with 24 bases between the two germline ends. CDR3 length: 18 amino acids. CDR3 sequence: CASSTYPPGESVYNEQFF. CDR3 DNA: TGTGCCAGCAGTACTTATCCCCCGGGGGAGTCGGTTTACAATGAGCAGTTCTTC.

V is TRBV2 and J is TRBJ2-5; unclear D gene. This CDR3 contains 16 residues. From germline, CDR1 is SNHLY and CDR2 FYNNEI. The ends were cut back, 3 bases at V and 5 bases at J, with 19 bases in the middle. CDR3 protein: CASSDSQNGPAETQYF. The CDR3, as DNA: TGTGCCAGCAGTGACAGTCAGAACGGCCCGGCGGAGACCCAGTACTTC.

The V and J genes are TRBV5-1 and TRBJ2-3; 12 nucleotides align to TRBD2. The length of the CDR3 is 16 residues. V trimming: 0 bases; J trimming: 3 bases; junction bases outside the gene matches: 2. CDR1 is SGHRS, CDR2 YFSETQ, per germline. The CDR3 DNA follows: TGCGCCAGCAGCTTGGGACTAGCGGGAGAAACAGATACGCAGTATTTT. Translating it yields CASSLGLAGETDTQYF. Looking up the rest from reference TRBV5-1 and TRBJ2-3 gives the full variable domain: KAGVTQTPRYLIKTRGQQVTLSCSPISGHRSVSWYQQTPGQGLQFLFEYFSETQRNKGNFPGRFSGRQFSNSRSEMNVSTLELGDSALYLCASSLGLAGETDTQYFGPGTRLTVL.

The V gene is TRBV4-2, the J gene TRBJ2-7, with D uncertain. Trimming removed 4 bases at V and 3 bases at J, with 10 bases between. Germline lookup yields CDR1 LGHNA and CDR2 YNFKEQ. The CDR3 is 13 residues long. The CDR3 sequence: CASSRGEDYEQYF. Here the CDR3 DNA reads TGTGCCAGCAGCCGCGGAGAAGACTACGAGCAGTACTTC.

V usage is TRBV2 and J usage is TRBJ2-7; 10 nucleotides align to TRBD1. The germline CDR1 and CDR2 sequences are SNHLY and FYNNEI. J was trimmed by 13 bases and V by 6 bases; bases with no gene match: 3. CDR3 size: 10 residues. The CDR3 here is CASRGDRGYF. Here the CDR3 DNA reads TGTGCCAGCAGAGGGGACAGGGGATACTTC.

The rearrangement joins TRBV4-1 to TRBJ2-5, with TRBD1 matching over 9 bases. The CDR3 is made up of 14 amino acids. Germline CDR1 reads MGHRA; CDR2 reads YSYEKL. J gave up 3 bases and V 4 bases, and 3 bases lay outside the gene matches. CDR3 residues: CASSLGTGKETQYF. In DNA form, the CDR3 reads TGCGCCAGCAGCCTCGGGACAGGGAAAGAGACCCAGTACTTC.

This clone was counted between two and nine times. The chain couples TRBV4-1 to TRBJ2-2; 7 bases fit TRBD1. V was clipped by 0 bases and J by 4 bases; unmatched bases: 5. The germline gives CDR1 MGHRA, CDR2 YSYEKL. This CDR3 contains 16 residues. The DNA for the CDR3 is TGCGCCAGCAGCCAAGAGGGACAGCGGCCCACCGGGGAGCTGTTTTTT. It is translated as CASSQEGQRPTGELFF.